What follows are 3 T cell receptor beta chains derived from one specimen sequenced in a study of T-cell memory formation after mild COVID-19. Each CDR3 protein gets one entry after TCRdb re-called the 5' RACE reads with MiXCR. This sample carries more than 150,000 distinct CDR3 sequences, approximately 17% of them seen once, and the ten largest clones take 3% to 4.5%. The sequenced sample consisted of PBMCs or a T cell subset sorted from them (not recorded which). Source of these receptors: a man between 18 and 35 years old who had mild COVID-19 (a few samples of this study predate the infection). Cell type and time point are not known.

This rearrangement joins TRBV7-2 to TRBJ2-3; D not resolved. CDR1 is SGHTA and CDR2 is FQGNSA in the germline V gene. This CDR3 is 15 amino acids long. V was trimmed by 5 bases and J by 1 base, leaving 13 bases between them. For the CDR3, the DNA is TGTGCCAGCAGCCCCATGGGCCTAGGCACAGATACGCAGTATTTT. It codes for CASSPMGLGTDTQYF.

This sequence joins TRBV15 and TRBJ2-7; D is uncertain. The CDR3 covers 12 residues. CDR1 is LNHNV and CDR2 is YYDKDF in the germline V gene (reference sequence). V was trimmed by 0 bases and J by 6 bases, leaving 6 bases between them. CDR3 nucleotides: TGTGCCACCAGCAGAGACGGGTTCGAGCAGTACTTC. This gives the protein CATSRDGFEQYF.

V is TRBV7-6 and J is TRBJ1-3, with a possible D match to TRBD1 (6 bases). V gave up 4 bases and J gave up 2 bases, with 12 bases separating them. This CDR3 spans 15 amino acids. Germline V CDR1 and CDR2: SGHVS, FNYEAQ. CDR3 sequence reads: CASSSNRETGNTIYF. The CDR3 DNA sequence: TGTGCCAGCAGCTCGAACAGGGAGACTGGAAACACCATATATTTT.